The rows below give T cell receptor beta chains drawn from one sample of a study of cytomegalovirus exposure and HLA in healthy donors. Sequencing was performed with immunoSEQ multiplex PCR; in TCRdb, only in-frame clones are kept and a portion is missing. The data contain some 100,000 clones, roughly 80% of them seen just once; the ten biggest clones take up 2% to 3%. Material: PBMCs. These receptors were taken from a female donor in good health and CMV-seronegative. Both conserved end residues are part of each CDR3. D genes are given only for firm matches. Clone sizes are given selectively: once, few, many, or a class where the clone is expanded.

J: TRBJ2-1
V: TRBV27
D: TRBD2
size: NA
length: 17
DNA: TGTGCCAGCAGTTTATTGACTAGCGGGGGGGCGTCTCTTGAGCAGTTCTTC
CDR3: CASSLLTSGGASLEQFF

J: TRBJ2-7
V: TRBV6-1
D: NA
size: NA
length: 14
DNA: TGTGCCAGCAGCCTAAAGGGAGAATCCTACGAGCAGTACTTC
CDR3: CASSLKGESYEQYF

J: TRBJ1-2
V: TRBV27
D: TRBD1
size: NA
length: 13
DNA: TGTGCCAGCAGTTGGAGACAGGGTAGTGGCTACACCTTC
CDR3: CASSWRQGSGYTF

J: TRBJ1-6
V: TRBV19
D: NA
size: NA
length: 13
DNA: TGTGCCAGTACGGGGGGCGCGGTGCACCCCCTCCACTTT
CDR3: CASTGGAVHPLHF

J: TRBJ2-3
V: TRBV9
D: NA
size: NA
length: 13
DNA: TGTGCCAGCACGCGGATACGCACAGATACGCAGTATTTT
CDR3: CASTRIRTDTQYF

J: TRBJ1-2
V: TRBV27
D: TRBD1
size: NA
length: 17
DNA: TGTGCCAGCAGTTTGTGGCAGGGGGCCGGGGTAGACTATGGCTACACCTTC
CDR3: CASSLWQGAGVDYGYTF

J: TRBJ1-1
V: TRBV5-1
D: TRBD1
size: few
length: 13
DNA: TGCGCCAGCAGCTCGACAGGGGTCTCTGAAGCTTTCTTT
CDR3: CASSSTGVSEAFF

J: TRBJ2-3
V: TRBV25-1
D: NA
size: NA
length: 15
DNA: TGTGCCAGCAGTGAGGGGTATAGCGGCACAGATACGCAGTATTTT
CDR3: CASSEGYSGTDTQYF

J: TRBJ2-3
V: TRBV19
D: NA
size: NA
length: 12
DNA: TGTGCCAGTAGTATCATCGGGGATAAGCAGTATTTT
CDR3: CASSIIGDKQYF

J: TRBJ2-2
V: TRBV5-1
D: NA
size: NA
length: 14
DNA: TGCGCCAGCAGCTTGATCAGGGTTCCCGGGGAGCTGTTTTTT
CDR3: CASSLIRVPGELFF

J: TRBJ2-3
V: TRBV2
D: TRBD2
size: NA
length: 16
DNA: TGTGCCAGCAGCGCAGGCGGGGGGGCGGAGACAGATACGCAGTATTTT
CDR3: CASSAGGGAETDTQYF

J: TRBJ2-7
V: TRBV5-6
D: NA
size: once
length: 14
DNA: TGTGCCAGCAGCCGCCGGGACACTGCCTACGAGCAGTACTTC
CDR3: CASSRRDTAYEQYF

J: TRBJ2-7
V: TRBV2
D: NA
size: NA
length: 12
DNA: TGTGCCAGCAGTGGGACTGTCTACGAGCAGTACTTC
CDR3: CASSGTVYEQYF